Below, 10 T cell receptor beta chains from the same sample are listed, as sequenced in a study of pediatric ulcerative colitis. One to two pinch biopsies were taken from the rectum during colonoscopy. Profiling relied on immunoSEQ multiplex PCR, and the TCRdb table lists in-frame clones only, not all of them. The profile shows 30,000 to 40,000 clones, about 81% of them singletons. Sequencing input: gut tissue. The receptors stem from a boy aged 5-17 years with severe ulcerative colitis.

The V call is TRBV27, the J call TRBJ1-2; TRBD1 aligns across 7 bases. The trim removed 6 bases at V and 5 bases at J, leaving 9 bases unmatched. Germline CDR1 is MNHEY and CDR2 is SMNVEV (reference sequence). The CDR3 contains 14 residues. Here the CDR3 reads CASRITGAGYGYTF. CDR3 DNA: TGTGCCAGCAGGATTACAGGGGCCGGTTATGGCTACACCTTC.

This clone has more than one count but fewer than ten. Mismatch with germline at one junction end may stem from a read error. The genes are TRBV7-7 and TRBJ1-1, with a weak D call TRBD1 (5 bases). CDR1 is SSHAT and CDR2 is FNYEAQ in the germline V gene (reference sequence). The CDR3 totals 14 residues. The CDR3 nucleotides read TGTGCTAGCAGCTACCAGGGCAGTAACACTGAAGCTTTCTTT. Translating it yields CASSYQGSNTEAFF.

The chain links TRBV18 to TRBJ2-2; D is possibly TRBD1 (5 bases). CDR1 is KGHSH and CDR2 is LQKENI in the germline V gene. V was pared by 2 bases and J by 1 base, with 5 bases between. The CDR3 is 14 amino acids. CDR3 sequence (DNA): TGTGCCAGCTCACCAGGACAGAACACCGGGGAGCTGTTTTTT. The encoded protein is CASSPGQNTGELFF. The full variable domain, with the rest looked up from reference TRBV18 and TRBJ2-2, is NAGVMQNPRHLVRRRGQEARLRCSPMKGHSHVYWYRQLPEEGLKFMVYLQKENIIDESGMPKERFSAEFPKEGPSILRIQQVVRGDSAAYFCASSPGQNTGELFFGEGSRLTVL.

The chain employs TRBV21-1 and TRBJ1-5; the table's D call, TRBD1, was not checked against the DNA. TRBV21-1 constitutes a pseudogene. There are 16 residues in the CDR3. Here the CDR3 reads CASSKEGQRKGQPQHF. The CDR3, as DNA: TGTGCCAGCAGCAAAGAGGGACAGAGGAAGGGTCAGCCCCAGCATTTT.

This clone was recorded once. The chain combines TRBV15 with TRBJ2-3; D possibly corresponds to TRBD2 (5 bases). The CDR3 is made up of 18 amino acids. V shed 0 bases and J shed 3 bases, with 19 bases lying between them. Germline-derived CDR1 and CDR2 are LNHNV and YYDKDF (reference sequence). The CDR3 DNA reads as TGTGCCACCAGCAGAGATTGGTTAGGAGGCACCAGAACAGATACGCAGTATTTT. It yields the protein CATSRDWLGGTRTDTQYF.

The chain is built from TRBV5-4 and TRBJ1-1; D is possibly TRBD1 (6 bases). The CDR3 runs 16 residues. In germline, CDR1 is SGHNT, CDR2 YYREEE (reference sequence). V was cut by 0 bases and J by 5 bases, with 17 bases left in between. This CDR3 reads CASSLARGTGGTEAFF. The CDR3 bases are TGTGCCAGCAGCTTGGCCAGGGGAACGGGAGGAACTGAAGCTTTCTTT.

Note on this clone: This CDR3 is missing its conserved last phenylalanine or tryptophan, likely due to a read error. The CDR3 DNA reads TGTGCCAGCAGTTACTCGGGGCTATATAATTCACCCCTCCACCTT. It codes for CASSYSGLYNSPLHL. This chain connects TRBV6-5 to TRBJ1-6; a possible D gene is TRBD1 (5 bases). The V gene's germline CDR1 is MNHEY and CDR2 SVGAGI. V lost 0 bases and J lost 4, with 7 bases in between. The length of the CDR3 is 15 residues.

The gene calls are TRBV6-4 and TRBJ2-7; a possible D gene is TRBD2 (5 bases). V lost 3 bases, J lost 6 bases, and 12 bases lay in between. Germline V gene lookup returns CDR1 MRHNA and CDR2 SNTAGT. This CDR3 contains 13 residues. The CDR3 DNA reads as TGTGCCAGCAGTGAGGTCGGGAATGGCGAGCAGTACTTC. Residues: CASSEVGNGEQYF.

This clone was seen only a few times. The gene calls are TRBV7-3 and TRBJ1-2; D remains unclear. CDR1 and CDR2 (germline): SGHTA, FQGTGA. The CDR3 loop spans 15 amino acids. V was shortened by 2 bases and J by 7 bases, with 17 bases between the two germline ends. This chain's CDR3 is CASSLGRTASGGYTF. The CDR3 DNA reads TGTGCCAGCAGCTTAGGTCGTACGGCCAGCGGTGGCTACACCTTC. Based on the CDR3 plus reference TRBV7-3 and TRBJ1-2, the full variable domain is GAGVSQTPSNKVTEKGKYVELRCDPISGHTALYWYRQSLGQGPEFLIYFQGTGAADDSGLPNDRFFAVRPEGSVSTLKIQRTERGDSAVYLCASSLGRTASGGYTFGSGTRLTVV.

This rearrangement joins TRBV28 to TRBJ2-1; D perhaps matches TRBD1 (5 bases). This CDR3 region has 14 residues. The V gene lost 1 base and the J gene lost 3 bases, with 7 bases spanning the gap. Germline V gene sequence: CDR1 MDHEN, CDR2 SYDVKM. The CDR3: CASSLLTVYNEQFF. The CDR3 DNA sequence: TGTGCCAGCAGTTTATTGACAGTCTACAATGAGCAGTTCTTC.